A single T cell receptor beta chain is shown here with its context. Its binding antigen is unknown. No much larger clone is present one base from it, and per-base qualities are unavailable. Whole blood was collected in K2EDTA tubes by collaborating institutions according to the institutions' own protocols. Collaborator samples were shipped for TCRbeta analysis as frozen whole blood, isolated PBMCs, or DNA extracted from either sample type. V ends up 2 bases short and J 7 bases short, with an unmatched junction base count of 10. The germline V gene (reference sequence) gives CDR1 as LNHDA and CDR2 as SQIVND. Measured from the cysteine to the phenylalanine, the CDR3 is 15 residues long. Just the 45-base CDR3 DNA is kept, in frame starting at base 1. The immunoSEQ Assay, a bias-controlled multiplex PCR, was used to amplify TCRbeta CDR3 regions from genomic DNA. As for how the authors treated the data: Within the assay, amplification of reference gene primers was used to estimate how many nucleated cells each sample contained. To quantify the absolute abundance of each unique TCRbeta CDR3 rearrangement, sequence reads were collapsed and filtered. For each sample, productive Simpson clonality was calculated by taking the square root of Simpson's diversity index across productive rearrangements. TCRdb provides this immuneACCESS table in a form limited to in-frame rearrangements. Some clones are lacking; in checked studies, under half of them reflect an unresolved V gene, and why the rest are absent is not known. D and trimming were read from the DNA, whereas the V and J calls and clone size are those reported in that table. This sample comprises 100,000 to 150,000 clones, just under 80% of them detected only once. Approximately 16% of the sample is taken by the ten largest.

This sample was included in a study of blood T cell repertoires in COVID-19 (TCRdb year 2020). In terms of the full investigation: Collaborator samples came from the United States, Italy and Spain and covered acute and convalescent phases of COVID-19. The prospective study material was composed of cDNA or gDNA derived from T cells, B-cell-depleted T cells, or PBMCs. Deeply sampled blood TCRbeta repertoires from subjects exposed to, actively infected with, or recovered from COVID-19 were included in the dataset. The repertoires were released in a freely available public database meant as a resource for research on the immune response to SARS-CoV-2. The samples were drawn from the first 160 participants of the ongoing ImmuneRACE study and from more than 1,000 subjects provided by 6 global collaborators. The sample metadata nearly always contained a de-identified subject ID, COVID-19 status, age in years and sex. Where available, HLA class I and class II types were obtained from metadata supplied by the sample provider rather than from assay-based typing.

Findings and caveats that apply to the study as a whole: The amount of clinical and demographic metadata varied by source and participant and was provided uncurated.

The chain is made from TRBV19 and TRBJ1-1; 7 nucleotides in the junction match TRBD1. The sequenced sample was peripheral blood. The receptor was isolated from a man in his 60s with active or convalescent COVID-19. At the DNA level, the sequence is TGTGCCAGTAGTATATCATCGAGGGGGCGGATTGAAGCTTTCTTT. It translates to CASSISSRGRIEAFF.